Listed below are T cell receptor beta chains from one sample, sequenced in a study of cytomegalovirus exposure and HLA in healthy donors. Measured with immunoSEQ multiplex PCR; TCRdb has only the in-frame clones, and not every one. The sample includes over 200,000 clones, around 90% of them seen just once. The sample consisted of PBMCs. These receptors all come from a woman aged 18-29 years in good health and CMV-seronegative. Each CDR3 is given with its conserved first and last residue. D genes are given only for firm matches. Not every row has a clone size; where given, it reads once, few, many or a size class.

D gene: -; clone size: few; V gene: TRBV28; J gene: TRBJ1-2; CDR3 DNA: TGTGCCACCTACAGGTTAGGGCCAGGCTATGGCTACACCTTC; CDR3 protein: CATYRLGPGYGYTF
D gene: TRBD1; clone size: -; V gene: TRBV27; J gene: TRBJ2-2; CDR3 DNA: TGTGCCAGCAGTCGGACAGGGGGCCTGGGGAACACCGGGGAGCTGTTTTTT; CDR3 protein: CASSRTGGLGNTGELFF
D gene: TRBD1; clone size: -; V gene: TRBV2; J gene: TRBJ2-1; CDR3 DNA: TGTGCCAGCAGTGAAATAGGTCGGACAGGGGATTGGGATGAGCAGTTCTTC; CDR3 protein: CASSEIGRTGDWDEQFF
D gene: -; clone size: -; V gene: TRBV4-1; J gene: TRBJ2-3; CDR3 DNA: TGCGCCAGCAGCCAAGATCTCCGAGCCACAGATACGCAGTATTTT; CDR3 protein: CASSQDLRATDTQYF
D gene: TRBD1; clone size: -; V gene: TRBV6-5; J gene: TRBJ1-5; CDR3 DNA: TGTGCCAGCAGTCTGACAGGGCGCAATCAGCCCCAGCATTTT; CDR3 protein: CASSLTGRNQPQHF
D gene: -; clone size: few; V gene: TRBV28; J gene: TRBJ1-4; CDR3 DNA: TGTGCCAGCAAGATTCGGGGAACTAATGAAAAACTGTTTTTT; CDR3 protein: CASKIRGTNEKLFF
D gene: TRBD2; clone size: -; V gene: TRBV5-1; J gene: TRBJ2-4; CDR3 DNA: TGCGCCAGCAGCTTGGATCCCCTAGCGGATAAAGCCAAAAACATTCAGTACTTC; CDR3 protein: CASSLDPLADKAKNIQYF
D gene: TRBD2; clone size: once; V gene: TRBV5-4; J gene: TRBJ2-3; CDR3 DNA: TGTGCCAGCAGCCTTAGCGGGATCGGGACAGATACGCAGTATTTT; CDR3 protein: CASSLSGIGTDTQYF
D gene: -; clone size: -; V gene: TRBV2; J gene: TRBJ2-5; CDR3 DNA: TGTGCCAGCAGTGAAGTCGGGGTCCCGGTGGAGACCCAGTACTTC; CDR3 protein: CASSEVGVPVETQYF
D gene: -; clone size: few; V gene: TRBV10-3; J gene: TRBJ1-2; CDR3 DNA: TGTGCCACCTTCCGGGACTATGGCTACACCTTC; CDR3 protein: CATFRDYGYTF
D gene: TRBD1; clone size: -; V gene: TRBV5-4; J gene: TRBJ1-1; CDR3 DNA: TGTGCCAGCAGCGACAGGGCCGGAACTGAAGCTTTCTTT; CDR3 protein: CASSDRAGTEAFF
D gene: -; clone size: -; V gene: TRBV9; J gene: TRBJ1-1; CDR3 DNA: TGTGCCAGCAGCGTGTACAGTACGGGAATGAACACTGAAGCTTTCTTT; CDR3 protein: CASSVYSTGMNTEAFF
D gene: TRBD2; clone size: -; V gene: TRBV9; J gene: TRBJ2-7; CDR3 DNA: TGTGCCAGCATCGTTCGGACTAGCGGGAGGGTGGACGAGCAGTACTTC; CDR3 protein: CASIVRTSGRVDEQYF
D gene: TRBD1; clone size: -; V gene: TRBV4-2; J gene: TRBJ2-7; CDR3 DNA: TGTGCCAGCAGTCGCCCCGGGGACAGGCTCTACGAGCAGTACTTC; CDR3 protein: CASSRPGDRLYEQYF
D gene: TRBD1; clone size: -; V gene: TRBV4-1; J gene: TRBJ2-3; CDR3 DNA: TGCGCCAGCAGCCAAGATGGCCCAGGGGGAGATACGCAGTATTTT; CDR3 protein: CASSQDGPGGDTQYF
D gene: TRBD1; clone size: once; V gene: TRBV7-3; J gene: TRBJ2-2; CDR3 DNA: TGTGCCAGCAGCCCGACAGGGGGCGTTCATGGCGGGGAGCTGTTTTTT; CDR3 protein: CASSPTGGVHGGELFF
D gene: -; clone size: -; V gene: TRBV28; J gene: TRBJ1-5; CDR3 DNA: TGTGCCAGCAGGCGGACGGGGAAACAAGCCTTTAGCAATCAGCCCCAGCATTTT; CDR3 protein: CASRRTGKQAFSNQPQHF
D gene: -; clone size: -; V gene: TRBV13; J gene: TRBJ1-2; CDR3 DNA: TGTGCCAGCAGCTTACGAGCGTTAGCTAACTATGGCTACACCTTC; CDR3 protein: CASSLRALANYGYTF
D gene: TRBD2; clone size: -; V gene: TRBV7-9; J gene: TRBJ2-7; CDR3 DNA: TGTGCCAGCAGCCCTGGACTAGCGGCCAAAGGTGGGGATCGATACGAGCAGTACTTC; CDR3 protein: CASSPGLAAKGGDRYEQYF
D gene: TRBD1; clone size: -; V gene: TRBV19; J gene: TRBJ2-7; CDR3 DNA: TGTGCCAGTAGTATAAGGGGGACAGGGGGCTTATACGAGCAGTACTTC; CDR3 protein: CASSIRGTGGLYEQYF
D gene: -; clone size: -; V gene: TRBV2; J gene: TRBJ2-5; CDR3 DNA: TGTGCCAGCAATGAGGAGGGAGCAGGAGAGACCCAGTACTTC; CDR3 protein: CASNEEGAGETQYF
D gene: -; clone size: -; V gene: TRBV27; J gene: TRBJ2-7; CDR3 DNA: TGTGCCAGCAGTCGACAGACCCCCTACGAGCAGTACTTC; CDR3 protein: CASSRQTPYEQYF
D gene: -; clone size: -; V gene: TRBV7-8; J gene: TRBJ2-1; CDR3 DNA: TGTGCCAGCAGGCGTTTTCGTGGCGGGGTTACTTACAATGAGCAGTTCTTC; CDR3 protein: CASRRFRGGVTYNEQFF
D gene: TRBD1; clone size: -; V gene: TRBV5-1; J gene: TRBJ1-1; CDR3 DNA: TGCGCCAGCAGCCAACCGGACAGGGTGGGAACTGAAGCTTTCTTT; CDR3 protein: CASSQPDRVGTEAFF
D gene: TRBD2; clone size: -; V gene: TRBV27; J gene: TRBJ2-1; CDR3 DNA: TGTGCCAGCAGTTTAGTCTCCACGGCGGGAGGGGTTGAGCAGTTCTTC; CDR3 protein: CASSLVSTAGGVEQFF
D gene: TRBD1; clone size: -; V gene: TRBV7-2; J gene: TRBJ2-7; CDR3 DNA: TGTGCCAGCAGCTTATTTTTTTACGGGACAGCTGCCTACGAGCAGTACTTC; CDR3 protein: CASSLFFYGTAAYEQYF
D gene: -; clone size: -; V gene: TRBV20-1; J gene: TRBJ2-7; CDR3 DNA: TGCAGTGCAAACGACTTATACGAGCAGTACTTC; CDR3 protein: CSANDLYEQYF
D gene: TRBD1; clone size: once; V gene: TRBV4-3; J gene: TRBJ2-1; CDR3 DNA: TGCGCCAGCATCCCACTAAGACAGGGGAGGAACAATGAGCAGTTCTTC; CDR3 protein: CASIPLRQGRNNEQFF
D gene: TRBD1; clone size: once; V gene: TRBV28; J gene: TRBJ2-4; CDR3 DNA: TGTGCCAGCAGGGAGAGACAGGGCCCGGGGTACTTC; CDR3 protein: CASRERQGPGYF
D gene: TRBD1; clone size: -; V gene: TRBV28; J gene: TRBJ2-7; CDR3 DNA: TGTGCCAGCAGTTTATTGGGACAGATCTACGAGCAGTACTTC; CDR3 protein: CASSLLGQIYEQYF
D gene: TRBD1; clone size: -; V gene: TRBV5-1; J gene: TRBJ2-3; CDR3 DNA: TGCGCCAGCAGCTCGGGACAGGACTGGGTGGGCACAGATACGCAGTATTTT; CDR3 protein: CASSSGQDWVGTDTQYF
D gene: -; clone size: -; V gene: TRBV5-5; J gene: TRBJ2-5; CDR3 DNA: TGTGCCAGCAGCTTGGAAACGGGAGCAGAGACCCAGTACTTC; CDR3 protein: CASSLETGAETQYF
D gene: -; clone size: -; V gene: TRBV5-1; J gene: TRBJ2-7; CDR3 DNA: TGCGCCAGCAGCCCGTCAGGGGGGTTCGAGCAGTACTTC; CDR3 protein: CASSPSGGFEQYF
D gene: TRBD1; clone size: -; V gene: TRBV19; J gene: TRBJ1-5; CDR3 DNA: TGTGCCAGTAGTATTTGGCAGGGGGCTCGTGGCAATCAGCCCCAGCATTTT; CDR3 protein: CASSIWQGARGNQPQHF
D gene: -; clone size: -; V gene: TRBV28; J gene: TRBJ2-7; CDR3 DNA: TGTGCCAGCGGTGGGGCACGATACGAGCAGTACTTC; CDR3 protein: CASGGARYEQYF
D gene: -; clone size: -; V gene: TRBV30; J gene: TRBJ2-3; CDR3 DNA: TGTGCCTGGAGCAGAGGAGCGGGCACAGATACGCAGTATTTT; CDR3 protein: CAWSRGAGTDTQYF
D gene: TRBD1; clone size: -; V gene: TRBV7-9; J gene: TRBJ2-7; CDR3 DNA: TGTGCCAGCAGCACTTCCACGAGGGGACAGGCAGGGTCCGAGCAGTACTTC; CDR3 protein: CASSTSTRGQAGSEQYF
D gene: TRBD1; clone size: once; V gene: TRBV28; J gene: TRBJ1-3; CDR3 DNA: TGTGCCAGCAGTTTGACAGGGACTGGAAACACCATATATTTT; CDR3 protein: CASSLTGTGNTIYF
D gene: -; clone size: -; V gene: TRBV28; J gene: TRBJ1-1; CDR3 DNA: TGTGCCAGCAGTTCTAAACTGAACACTGAAGCTTTCTTT; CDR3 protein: CASSSKLNTEAFF
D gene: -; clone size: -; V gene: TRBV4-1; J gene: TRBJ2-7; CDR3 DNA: TGCGCCAGCAGCCCCCGAGGGATATTGGCCTACGAGCAGTACTTC; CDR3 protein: CASSPRGILAYEQYF
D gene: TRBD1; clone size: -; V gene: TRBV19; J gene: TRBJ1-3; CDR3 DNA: TGTGCCGCCGGGGACAGGGTGGGAGGTGGAAACACCATATATTTT; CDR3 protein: CAAGDRVGGGNTIYF
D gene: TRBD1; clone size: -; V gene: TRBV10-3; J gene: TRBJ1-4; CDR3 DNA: TGTGCCATCAGTGACCGACAGGGGAAGGATAATGAAAAACTGTTTTTT; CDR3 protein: CAISDRQGKDNEKLFF
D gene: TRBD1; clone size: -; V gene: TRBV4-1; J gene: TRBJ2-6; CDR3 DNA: TGCGCCAGCAGCCAGGGACAGTCTGGGGCCAACGTCCTGACTTTC; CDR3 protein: CASSQGQSGANVLTF
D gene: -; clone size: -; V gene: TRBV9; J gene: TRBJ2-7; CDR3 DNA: TGTGCCAGCAGCGTAGAGACTGGTGCGGTCTACGAGCAGTACTTC; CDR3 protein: CASSVETGAVYEQYF
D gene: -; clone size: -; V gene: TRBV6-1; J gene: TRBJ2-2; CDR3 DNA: TGTGCCAGCAGTGATCGAGGGAACACCGGGGAGCTGTTTTTT; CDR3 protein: CASSDRGNTGELFF
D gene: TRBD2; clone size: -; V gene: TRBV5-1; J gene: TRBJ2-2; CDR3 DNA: TGCGCCAGCAGCTCCTTAGCGGGACCGAACACCGGGGAGCTGTTTTTT; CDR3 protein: CASSSLAGPNTGELFF
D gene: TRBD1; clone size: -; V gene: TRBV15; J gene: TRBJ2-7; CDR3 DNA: TGTGCCACCAGCAGATTAAGACTCCGGGACAGGTCCCACGAGCAGTACTTC; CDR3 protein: CATSRLRLRDRSHEQYF
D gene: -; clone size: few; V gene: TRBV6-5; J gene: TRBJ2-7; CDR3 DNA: TGTGCCAGCAGTCACAGGGAAGGGACCTACGAGCAGTACTTC; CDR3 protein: CASSHREGTYEQYF
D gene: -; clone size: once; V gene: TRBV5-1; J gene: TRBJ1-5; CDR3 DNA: TGCGCCAGCAGCCCGACAGGATATAGCAATCAGCCCCAGCATTTT; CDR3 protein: CASSPTGYSNQPQHF
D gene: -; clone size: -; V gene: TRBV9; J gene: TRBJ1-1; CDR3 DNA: TGTGCCAGCAGCGTAGGTGTAGGGGGACAACAAAACACTGAAGCTTTCTTT; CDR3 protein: CASSVGVGGQQNTEAFF
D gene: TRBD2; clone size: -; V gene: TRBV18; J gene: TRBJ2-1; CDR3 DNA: TGTGCCAGCTCACCGACTAGCGGGAGTGGAAATGAGCAGTTCTTC; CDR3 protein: CASSPTSGSGNEQFF
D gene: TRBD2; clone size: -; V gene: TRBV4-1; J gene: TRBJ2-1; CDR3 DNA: TGCGCCAGCAGCCAAGATCTTGAAACTAGCGGGAGTTCCTCCTACAATGAGCAGTTCTTC; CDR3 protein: CASSQDLETSGSSSYNEQFF